This T cell receptor beta chain comes out of a study of OX40 agonist ivuxolimab in advanced cancers. Study background: Ivuxolimab, an antibody that agonizes OX40 (CD134), was administered to the patients.

Repertoires were generated with immunoSEQ multiplex PCR, while TCRdb's copy carries only in-frame clones and drops some. The table shows about 68,000 clones, with approximately 80% occurring only once. Per germline, CDR1 MNHNS and CDR2 SASEGT. The CDR3 runs to 13 residues. The V gene lost 11 bases and the J gene lost 0 bases, with 11 bases spanning the gap. This receptor was identified in an adult with an advanced solid tumor such as melanoma, head and neck, liver or kidney cancer. The genes are TRBV6-1 and TRBJ1-5; D is perhaps TRBD1 (5 bases). The sample in question was CD4+ or CD8+ T cells sorted from blood, obtained in a trial of the OX40 agonist ivuxolimab. The CDR3 DNA follows: TGTGCCTCTCGGACACTTAGCAATCAGCCCCAGCATTTT. Translating it yields CASRTLSNQPQHF.